This TCR beta chain was observed in a study of T-cell memory formation after mild COVID-19. This CDR3 region has 15 residues. CDR1 and CDR2 (germline): MDHEN, SYDVKM. Trimming cost V 5 bases and J 5 bases; bases outside gene matches: 8. Amplification by 5'RACE using constant-segment primers produced TCR alpha and TCR beta cDNA libraries that carried sample barcodes and UMIs. TCRdb independently ran MiXCR on the 5' RACE reads; one entry per CDR3 protein. The table has about 130,000 distinct CDR3 sequences, about a sixth seen once. Findings and caveats of the study: A subset of responding clones appeared in pre-infection memory, suggesting cross-reactive memory joined. For second-wave clones that peaked at day 37, SARS-CoV-2 specificity went unverified. CM and EM subsets held most contracting CD4+ clones; EMRA held CD8+ ones.

Comments on this clonotype: Its antigen is currently unknown.

The sequence came from a young man who had mild COVID-19 (a few samples of this study predate the infection). Cell type and time point are not known. V is TRBV28 and J is TRBJ2-5, with 10 bases aligning to TRBD2. Sample: PBMCs or a T cell subset sorted from them (not recorded which). The CDR3 sequence: CASSLGLATGETQYF. The CDR3 DNA follows: TGTGCCAGCAGTCTGGGACTAGCGACCGGCGAGACCCAGTACTTC.